The 17 T cell receptor beta chains given below trace back to one sample, sequenced in a study of PD-1 blockade in classical Hodgkin lymphoma. Method: immunoSEQ multiplex PCR; TCRdb's copy keeps in-frame clones and lacks some. The sample carries more than 50,000 clones, under 95% recorded once. Every patient had relapsed following autologous stem cell transplantation, and cohorts differed in brentuximab vedotin exposure. The specimen was peripheral blood mononuclear cells (PBMCs), collected at baseline. The receptors originated from a human donor with classical Hodgkin lymphoma.

The chain couples TRBV5-1 to TRBJ2-3; D unclear. The germline gives CDR1 SGHRS, CDR2 YFSETQ. This CDR3 comprises 15 residues. V was shortened by 4 bases and J by 2 bases, with 14 bases between the two germline ends. This chain's CDR3 is CASSPYSSSTDTQYF. The CDR3 coding sequence is TGCGCCAGCAGCCCCTACTCATCTTCCACAGATACGCAGTATTTT.

This chain connects TRBV19 to TRBJ2-1; TRBD2 matches at 7 bases. V was pared by 10 bases and J by 4 bases, with 7 bases of the junction left unmatched. The length of the CDR3 is 13 residues. Germline assignment: CDR1 LNHDA and CDR2 SQIVND (reference sequence). CDR3 in amino acids: CATNPGGYNEQFF. The CDR3 region has the DNA TGTGCCACCAATCCCGGGGGGTACAATGAGCAGTTCTTC. The variable domain in full, with the rest retrieved from reference TRBV19 and TRBJ2-1, is DGGITQSPKYLFRKEGQNVTLSCEQNLNHDAMYWYRQDPGQGLRLIYYSQIVNDFQKGDIAEGYSVSREKKESFPLTVTSAQKNPTAFYLCATNPGGYNEQFFGPGTRLTVL.

The rearrangement joins TRBV2 to TRBJ2-3, with 8 bases that match TRBD2. There are 17 residues in the CDR3. Germline V gives CDR1 SNHLY, CDR2 FYNNEI. J lost 0 bases, V lost 4 bases, and 9 bases had no gene match. The CDR3 loop is CASSVTGGAWSTDTQYF. CDR3 DNA sequence: TGTGCCAGCAGTGTTACCGGGGGGGCCTGGAGCACAGATACGCAGTATTTT. The full variable domain, its missing parts supplied by reference TRBV2 and TRBJ2-3, is EPEVTQTPSHQVTQMGQEVILRCVPISNHLYFYWYRQILGQKVEFLVSFYNNEISEKSEIFDDQFSVERPDGSNFTLKIRSTKLEDSAMYFCASSVTGGAWSTDTQYFGPGTRLTVL.

This clone came up once. The rearrangement joins TRBV27 to TRBJ2-1; 8 nucleotides agree with TRBD2. Trimming took 6 bases from V and 10 from J; bases not matched to a gene: 11. This CDR3 comprises 14 residues. Germline V lookup: CDR1 MNHEY, CDR2 SMNVEV (reference sequence). The CDR3 nucleotides are TGTGCCAGCAGCCCCGGGAGGGGTTTATGGGAGCAGTTCTTC. Residues: CASSPGRGLWEQFF.

This sequence joins TRBV28 and TRBJ2-5, with D uncertain. The V end was cut by 1 base, the J end by 5 bases, with 5 bases between. The germline V gene has CDR1 MDHEN and CDR2 SYDVKM. This CDR3 is built from 12 residues. CDR3: CASSLFGETQYF. CDR3 DNA: TGTGCCAGCAGTTTATTTGGCGAGACCCAGTACTTC.

The chain couples TRBV4-2 to TRBJ1-3; D call uncertain. CDR1 and CDR2 (germline): LGHNA, YNFKEQ. This CDR3 comprises 12 residues. V was cut by 3 bases and J by 4 bases, with 4 bases left in between. CDR3 nucleotides: TGTGCCAGCAGCCAGGGAGGAAACACCATATATTTT. As protein: CASSQGGNTIYF.

The genes are TRBV2 and TRBJ2-5; TRBD2 matches at 8 bases. The CDR3 has 16 residues. V was clipped by 11 bases and J by 5 bases; unmatched bases: 19. Germline CDR1 and CDR2: SNHLY and FYNNEI. CDR3 in DNA: TGTGCCTTCCTCAGCCGGGGGACTAGTGCGGGGGAGACCCAGTACTTC. Protein: CAFLSRGTSAGETQYF.

The V gene is TRBV7-3, the J gene TRBJ2-5; no firm D call. V lost 2 bases and J lost 2, with 6 bases in between. The CDR3 loop spans 13 amino acids. Germline CDR1 SGHTA, CDR2 FQGTGA. The DNA of the CDR3 is TGTGCCAGCAGCTTAGGAACACAAGAGACCCAGTACTTC. Amino acids: CASSLGTQETQYF.

The chain combines TRBV11-2 with TRBJ2-1, with TRBD1 matching 10 bases. The V gene end was trimmed by 4 bases and the J gene end by 0 bases; junction bases not matched to a gene: 0. The CDR3 is 15 residues long. Germline CDR1 SGHAT, CDR2 FQNNGV. This CDR3 reads CASSWDRGSYNEQFF. In DNA, the CDR3 is TGTGCCAGCAGCTGGGACAGGGGCTCCTACAATGAGCAGTTCTTC.

The chain uses TRBV5-4 and TRBJ1-2; D not certain. Trimming pared 0 bases from V and 8 bases from J, leaving 17 bases between. The CDR3 consists of 15 residues. CDR1 is SGHNT and CDR2 is YYREEE in the germline V gene (reference sequence). The CDR3 protein is CASSLEVGARGGYTF. DNA for the CDR3: TGTGCCAGCAGCTTGGAAGTAGGAGCCCGAGGCGGCTACACCTTC.

The V gene is TRBV11-1, the J gene TRBJ2-3; no clear D. The CDR3 is made up of 12 amino acids. Germline assignment: CDR1 SGHAT and CDR2 FQDESV (reference sequence). Trimming pared 2 bases from V and 2 bases from J, leaving 2 bases between. The CDR3 bases are TGTGCCAGCAGCTTATTCACAGATACGCAGTATTTT. Its protein product is CASSLFTDTQYF.

The chain employs TRBV2 and TRBJ2-3; D gene uncertain. CDR1 is SNHLY, CDR2 FYNNEI, per germline. The CDR3 has 15 residues. Trimming left V 5 bases short and J 2 bases short, with 14 bases between. The CDR3 region has the DNA TGTGCCAGCAGTCCCTGGAGACCGGACACAGATACGCAGTATTTT. It yields the protein CASSPWRPDTDTQYF.

The rearrangement joins TRBV30 to TRBJ2-7; TRBD2 aligns across 7 bases. V was clipped by 5 bases and J by 2 bases; unmatched bases: 6. In germline, CDR1 is GTSNPN, CDR2 SVGIG (reference sequence). CDR3 size: 13 residues. The CDR3 DNA follows: TGTGCCTGGGCTCGGGGGAGGGCCTACGAGCAGTACTTC. It yields the protein CAWARGRAYEQYF.

The V call is TRBV19, the J call TRBJ2-7; TRBD1 is a possible D gene (6 bases). CDR1 is LNHDA and CDR2 is SQIVND in the germline V gene (reference sequence). Trimming removed 5 bases from V and 2 bases from J, with 16 bases in between. The CDR3 runs to 15 residues. The CDR3 loop is CASSGSGQFPYEQYF. The CDR3 region has the DNA TGTGCCAGTAGTGGATCAGGACAGTTTCCCTACGAGCAGTACTTC.

V is TRBV27 and J is TRBJ1-6, with 7 bases lining up with TRBD1. The V segment lost 5 bases and the J segment 7 bases; nucleotides outside the gene matches: 14. The CDR3 loop spans 17 amino acids. CDR1 is MNHEY and CDR2 is SMNVEV in the germline V gene (reference sequence). The CDR3 loop reads CASSLRQGRTGNSPLHF. The CDR3 DNA reads TGTGCCAGCAGTCTACGACAGGGAAGGACGGGGAATTCACCCCTCCACTTT.

This chain connects TRBV7-8 to TRBJ2-7; 8 bases fit TRBD1. Germline CDR1 reads SGHVS; CDR2 reads FQNEAQ. V was pared by 2 bases and J by 1 base, with 7 bases of the junction left unmatched. The CDR3 totals 16 residues. Written as DNA, the CDR3 is TGTGCCAGCAGCTTAAAGTCCGGACAGGGTTCCTACGAGCAGTACTTC. Residues: CASSLKSGQGSYEQYF.

V and J are TRBV19 and TRBJ2-5; a weak D match, TRBD2 (6 bases). Trimming pared 5 bases from V and 4 bases from J, leaving 20 bases between. The CDR3 covers 16 residues. Germline V CDR1 and CDR2: LNHDA, SQIVND (reference sequence). CDR3 nucleotide sequence: TGTGCCAGTAGTCCGGGATTTATCGGGCGGGGAGAGACCCAGTACTTC. Its translation: CASSPGFIGRGETQYF.